These 20 T cell receptor beta chains were sequenced from one sample in a study of blood T cell repertoires in COVID-19. The repertoire was sequenced with immunoSEQ multiplex PCR; TCRdb's copy has only in-frame clones and lacks some. The data hold about 280,000 clones, with roughly nine tenths observed a single time. The specimen sequenced was PBMCs or T cells enriched from blood (not recorded which). Receptors were obtained from a woman between 40 and 55 years old who had recovered from COVID-19.

The chain has TRBV20-1 and TRBJ2-5; 9 bases are shared with TRBD1. Germline V lookup: CDR1 DFQATT, CDR2 SNEGSKA (reference sequence). The CDR3 is 11 residues long. The V and J ends lost 5 bases and 5 bases, in that order; junction bases with no gene match: 0. The CDR3 sequence is CSAGTGETQYF. CDR3 sequence (DNA): TGCAGTGCTGGGACAGGGGAGACCCAGTACTTC.

This clone was detected a few times. The chain employs TRBV5-4 and TRBJ1-1; maybe TRBD1 (5 bases). Trimming stripped 0 bases from V and 1 base from J, with 13 bases between. Germline CDR1 is SGHNT and CDR2 is YYREEE (reference sequence). CDR3 length: 16 amino acids. DNA of the CDR3: TGTGCCAGCAGCTTGGGAGGCAGGGAGGGGAACACTGAAGCTTTCTTT. Protein product: CASSLGGREGNTEAFF. The variable domain in full, completed from reference TRBV5-4 and TRBJ1-1, reads ETGVTQSPTHLIKTRGQQVTLRCSSQSGHNTVSWYQQALGQGPQFIFQYYREEENGRGNFPPRFSGLQFPNYSSELNVNALELDDSALYLCASSLGGREGNTEAFFGQGTRLTVV.

In regard to this clone: This may be a read error: a much more frequent sequence differs by one nucleotide. The chain has TRBV28 and TRBJ1-1; D possibly corresponds to TRBD1 (6 bases). The germline gives CDR1 MDHEN, CDR2 SYDVKM. V was shortened by 5 bases and J by 1 base, with 8 bases between the two germline ends. The CDR3 consists of 13 residues. The CDR3 spells CASSKGGNTEAFF. The CDR3 coding sequence is TGTGCCAGCAGTAAAGGGGGGAACACTGAAGCTTTCTTT.

In this sample, this clone turned up once. V is TRBV18 and J is TRBJ1-2; D ambiguous. Between the trimmed V and J ends, which lost 3 bases and 2 bases, there was a span of 13 bases. Germline values: CDR1 KGHSH, CDR2 LQKENI. This CDR3 contains 15 residues. As DNA, the CDR3 is TGTGCCAGCTCACCCGGACCAGGAGGAAACTATGGCTACACCTTC. This translates into CASSPGPGGNYGYTF.

The chain links TRBV7-3 to TRBJ2-2; the D is unclear. Trimming shortened V by 4 bases and J by 4 bases, and 16 bases separated the two germline ends. Germline CDR1 and CDR2: SGHTA and FQGTGA. The CDR3 loop spans 16 amino acids. CDR3 sequence reads: CASSSDPSSGTGELFF. CDR3 nucleotides: TGTGCCAGCAGCTCCGACCCCTCTTCGGGCACCGGGGAGCTGTTTTTT.

The chain is built from TRBV9 and TRBJ2-5; TRBD2 matches 9 bases. The J segment lost 5 bases and the V segment lost 2 bases, leaving 13 bases of the junction unmatched. This CDR3 comprises 17 residues. CDR1 and CDR2 from the germline V gene are SGDLS and YYNGEE. The CDR3 protein is CASSVSSRAGGGETQYF. DNA for the CDR3: TGTGCCAGCAGCGTCTCTTCGAGGGCGGGAGGGGGCGAGACCCAGTACTTC.

V and J are TRBV3-1 (or the pseudogene TRBV3-2) and TRBJ2-3; the match to TRBD2 covers 10 bases. This CDR3 spans 17 amino acids. Germline loops: CDR1 LGHDT, CDR2 YNNKEL (reference sequence). Losses at the gene ends were 2 bases for V and 0 bases for J; bases not matched to a gene: 5. The CDR3 loop is CASSQKGTSDSTDTQYF. The CDR3 DNA reads as TGTGCCAGCAGCCAAAAAGGGACTAGCGACAGCACAGATACGCAGTATTTT.

This clone was detected once. The chain uses TRBV7-3 and TRBJ2-7, with 10 nucleotides matching TRBD1. CDR3 length equals 14 residues. J was trimmed by 3 bases and V by 7 bases; bases with no gene match: 6. Germline CDR1 SGHTA, CDR2 FQGTGA. CDR3 in DNA: TGTGCCAGCATCGCTGACAGGGGGCACTACGAGCAGTACTTC. It specifies CASIADRGHYEQYF.

The V gene is TRBV7-2, the J gene TRBJ2-2, with 7 positions matching TRBD1. The CDR3 is 16 residues long. Germline CDR1 is SGHTA and CDR2 is FQGNSA. The trim removed 3 bases at V and 6 bases at J, leaving 10 bases unmatched. The CDR3 coding sequence is TGTGCCAGCAGCTTGCAGACAGGGTATATTTCCGGGGAGCTGTTTTTT. Amino acid sequence: CASSLQTGYISGELFF.

The rearrangement links TRBV30 to TRBJ2-5, with 11 bases matching TRBD2. Germline CDR1 GTSNPN, CDR2 SVGIG (reference sequence). This CDR3 contains 16 residues. Germline trimming cut 2 bases from V and 4 bases from J; bases unmatched to any gene: 9. CDR3 DNA sequence: TGTGCCTGGAGTACGAAGGGGCTAGCGGGGGGAGAGACCCAGTACTTC. This gives the protein CAWSTKGLAGGETQYF.

The V and J genes are TRBV30 and TRBJ1-5; D not resolved. CDR1 is GTSNPN and CDR2 is SVGIG in the germline V gene (reference sequence). Trimming stripped 1 base from V and 4 bases from J, with 11 bases between. CDR3 size: 14 residues. DNA for the CDR3: TGTGCCTGGAGTGAGAGAGACACTAATCAGCCCCAGCATTTT. Its protein is CAWSERDTNQPQHF.

The V gene is TRBV5-1, the J gene TRBJ1-1; 7 positions agree with TRBD1. This CDR3 spans 14 amino acids. Looked up from germline, CDR1 is SGHRS and CDR2 is YFSETQ. After removal of 5 bases from V and 3 bases from J, the junction contained 7 bases not matched to a gene. The CDR3 reads CASRGLGTDTEAFF. The CDR3 coding sequence is TGCGCCAGCAGGGGGTTGGGGACAGACACTGAAGCTTTCTTT.

The rearrangement uses TRBV4-3 and TRBJ2-5; the match to TRBD1 covers 8 bases. CDR1 and CDR2 from the germline V gene are LGHNA and YSLEER. Trimming at V came to 4 bases and at J to 1 base, leaving 5 bases not matched to a gene. CDR3 size: 15 residues. For the CDR3, the DNA is TGCGCCAGCAGCCTCCAAGGGACAGGCCAAGAGACCCAGTACTTC. Its protein product is CASSLQGTGQETQYF.

The J gene is TRBJ1-4, the V gene TRBV2, with D maybe TRBD1 (6 bases). CDR3 length: 14 amino acids. The V and J ends lost 8 bases and 6 bases respectively, with 16 bases between them. The germline V gene encodes CDR1 SNHLY and CDR2 FYNNEI. CDR3 sequence: CASGLTGLYEKLFF. The CDR3 DNA sequence: TGTGCCAGCGGCCTCACAGGGTTATATGAAAAACTGTTTTTT.

This chain joins TRBV4-3 and TRBJ1-6; D is ambiguous. V lost 0 bases, J lost 7 bases, and 10 bases lay in between. The CDR3 has 15 residues. CDR1 LGHNA and CDR2 YSLEER come from the germline V gene. Written as DNA, the CDR3 is TGCGCCAGCAGCCAAGAGTTGAGTTGGAATTCACCCCTCCACTTT. This translates into CASSQELSWNSPLHF.

V is TRBV12-3 or TRBV12-4 and J is TRBJ1-4, with D hard to call. Trimming pared 5 bases from V and 7 bases from J, leaving 8 bases between. The CDR3 totals 12 residues. The CDR3 loop reads CASSLDTEKLFF. CDR3 in DNA: TGTGCCAGCAGTCTCGACACTGAAAAACTGTTTTTT.

V gene TRBV7-3 combines with J gene TRBJ1-1, with 8 positions matching TRBD1. The CDR3 loop spans 13 amino acids. With 3 bases clipped from V and 5 bases from J, the junction kept 2 bases outside the gene matches. Germline V gene lookup returns CDR1 SGHTA and CDR2 FQGTGA. The CDR3 loop reads CASSLDRATEAFF. The CDR3, as DNA: TGTGCCAGCAGCTTGGACAGGGCTACTGAAGCTTTCTTT.

For the CDR3, the DNA is TGCGCCAGCAGCCAAGATTCGGGTCGTGGAAACACCATATATTTT. Protein product: CASSQDSGRGNTIYF. V usage is TRBV4-3 and J usage is TRBJ1-3; unclear D gene. V was pared by 0 bases and J by 3 bases, with 9 bases between. CDR3 length: 15 amino acids. Germline V gives CDR1 LGHNA, CDR2 YSLEER.

This chain connects TRBV19 to TRBJ2-6; 7 positions match TRBD1. The germline CDR1 and CDR2 sequences are LNHDA and SQIVND (reference sequence). The CDR3 covers 17 residues. With V trimmed by 7 bases and J by 4 bases, 13 bases remained unmatched. CDR3 nucleotide sequence: TGTGCCAGTACCCCTCGGAAGGGGGCGCGGGGGGCCAACGTCCTGACTTTC. This sequence encodes CASTPRKGARGANVLTF.

This rearrangement joins TRBV27 to TRBJ1-1, with D possibly being TRBD1 (6 bases). This CDR3 has 16 amino acids. Germline assignment: CDR1 MNHEY and CDR2 SMNVEV (reference sequence). V lost 3 bases to trimming and J lost 4 bases, with 18 bases between them. The CDR3 protein is CASSFFPGRGATEAFF. CDR3 in DNA: TGTGCCAGCAGTTTCTTCCCGGGACGGGGGGCCACTGAAGCTTTCTTT.